A selection of T cell receptor beta chains follows, all from one sample in a study of cytomegalovirus exposure and HLA in healthy donors. Using immunoSEQ multiplex PCR, the repertoire was profiled, and TCRdb retains in-frame clones only, with some absent. The sample holds approximately 100,000 clones, less than 80% seen once. The sequenced sample was PBMCs. Every receptor here comes from a young man in good health and CMV-seropositive. The CDR3 runs from the conserved cysteine through the conserved F or W. Fields, in order: J gene, D gene, clone size, V gene, CDR3 protein, CDR3 DNA. D genes are given only for firm matches. Size tells how often a clone was seen (once, few, many) or the class of an expanded clone, and some rows leave it out.

>TRBJ1-5|.|few|TRBV6-5
CASKAGVFQPQHF
TGTGCCAGCAAGGCAGGGGTTTTTCAGCCCCAGCATTTT
>TRBJ1-6|.|few|TRBV7-9
CASSLSTGPSPLHF
TGTGCCAGCAGCTTATCAACAGGACCTTCACCCCTCCACTTT
>TRBJ1-3|.|.|TRBV5-4
CASSLGQTNGNTIYF
TGTGCCAGCAGCTTGGGGCAGACTAATGGAAACACCATATATTTT
>TRBJ2-7|.|.|TRBV5-4
CASRPWGGAIYEQYF
TGTGCCAGCAGGCCGTGGGGGGGGGCAATCTACGAGCAGTACTTC
>TRBJ2-7|TRBD1|few|TRBV5-4
CASSLWTGGTYEQYF
TGTGCCAGCAGCTTGTGGACAGGGGGAACTTACGAGCAGTACTTC
>TRBJ1-2|TRBD1|.|TRBV6-5
CASSYTAGGGYTF
TGTGCCAGCAGTTACACGGCAGGGGGTGGCTACACCTTC
>TRBJ1-3|.|.|TRBV2
CAKFLGSGNTIYF
TGTGCCAAATTTCTCGGTTCTGGAAACACCATATATTTT
>TRBJ2-7|TRBD2|.|TRBV4-2
CASSQDQLAREQYF
TGTGCCAGCAGCCAAGATCAACTAGCGCGCGAGCAGTACTTC
>TRBJ2-7|.|.|TRBV11-2
CASSPMPSGSYEQYF
TGTGCCAGCAGCCCGATGCCGTCAGGGTCCTACGAGCAGTACTTC
>TRBJ1-2|.|few|TRBV4-1
CASSQVSGLPQPNYGYTF
TGCGCCAGCAGCCAAGTTTCAGGCCTCCCCCAACCCAACTATGGCTACACCTTC
>TRBJ1-1|TRBD1|.|TRBV19
CASSPNPGTGDSEAFF
TGTGCCAGTAGCCCAAACCCCGGGACAGGGGACTCTGAAGCTTTCTTT
>TRBJ1-1|.|.|TRBV29-1
CSVGGGLTNTEAFF
TGCAGCGTTGGGGGGGGGCTGACGAACACTGAAGCTTTCTTT
>TRBJ2-5|.|.|TRBV6-5
CASSYSNRVRYF
TGTGCCAGCAGTTACTCGAACAGGGTGAGGTACTTC
>TRBJ2-1|TRBD1|.|TRBV6-5
CASSTGTVYNEQFF
TGTGCCAGCAGTACCGGGACAGTTTACAATGAGCAGTTCTTC
>TRBJ2-1|TRBD2|few|TRBV7-8
CASSSQRGQYNEQFF
TGTGCCAGCAGCTCCCAGCGGGGCCAATACAATGAGCAGTTCTTC
>TRBJ2-3|TRBD2|.|TRBV5-1
CASSLVSAGGADTQYF
TGCGCCAGCAGCTTGGTATCTGCGGGGGGCGCAGATACGCAGTATTTT
>TRBJ2-7|.|.|TRBV20-1
CSASPSYEQYF
TGCAGTGCTAGCCCTTCCTACGAGCAGTACTTC
>TRBJ1-5|.|few|TRBV6-5
CATQADSNQPQHF
TGTGCCACCCAGGCAGATAGCAATCAGCCCCAGCATTTT
>TRBJ1-1|.|once|TRBV5-6
CASSLVWGGTEAFF
TGTGCCAGCAGCTTGGTATGGGGGGGGACTGAAGCTTTCTTT
>TRBJ1-2|TRBD1|once|TRBV27
CASRDRGRDGYTF
TGTGCCAGCAGGGACAGGGGTCGGGATGGCTACACCTTC
>TRBJ1-6|.|few|TRBV7-2
CASSPGSGQYNSPLHF
TGTGCCAGCAGCCCAGGGTCAGGGCAATATAATTCACCCCTCCACTTT
>TRBJ2-7|.|.|TRBV6-6
CASSYSTGYEQYF
TGTGCCAGCAGTTACTCGACGGGGTACGAGCAGTACTTC
>TRBJ2-5|TRBD2|.|TRBV7-2
CASSLKIGGAQETQYF
TGTGCCAGCAGCTTAAAGATCGGGGGGGCCCAAGAGACCCAGTACTTC
>TRBJ2-1|TRBD1|.|TRBV4-1
CASSQEGFWGQGDEQFF
TGCGCCAGCAGCCAAGAAGGCTTTTGGGGCCAGGGGGATGAGCAGTTCTTC
>TRBJ2-7|.|.|TRBV2
CANNAAYEQYF
TGTGCCAACAATGCCGCCTACGAGCAGTACTTC
>TRBJ1-6|.|.|TRBV6-5
CASGDSYNSPLHF
TGTGCCAGCGGAGACAGCTATAATTCACCCCTCCACTTT
>TRBJ1-5|.|.|TRBV6-5
CASSYGRGNQPQHF
TGTGCCAGCAGTTACGGAAGGGGGAATCAGCCCCAGCATTTT
>TRBJ2-2|.|once|TRBV11-3
CASSLSQGGIGELFF
TGTGCCAGCAGCTTATCACAGGGGGGGATCGGGGAGCTGTTTTTT
>TRBJ1-6|TRBD1|.|TRBV2
CASSETGPNSPLHF
TGTGCCAGCAGTGAGACAGGGCCAAATTCACCCCTCCACTTT
>TRBJ2-7|TRBD2|.|TRBV5-1
CASSLAGASGDREQYF
TGCGCCAGCAGCTTGGCCGGGGCTAGCGGGGATAGGGAGCAGTACTTC
>TRBJ1-2|.|.|TRBV7-9
CASSLGSGRENYGYTF
TGTGCCAGCAGCTTAGGATCCGGACGGGAGAACTATGGCTACACCTTC
>TRBJ2-7|.|few|TRBV18
CASSPDSRSYEQYF
TGTGCCAGCTCACCGGACAGCCGAAGTTACGAGCAGTACTTC
>TRBJ1-2|TRBD1|.|TRBV28
CASSTTGTGGIGYTF
TGTGCCAGCAGTACCACCGGGACAGGGGGTATTGGCTACACCTTC
>TRBJ2-3|.|.|TRBV13
CASSSTGLVGTDTQYF
TGTGCCAGCAGTTCGACAGGACTGGTTGGCACAGATACGCAGTATTTT
>TRBJ1-2|TRBD1|.|TRBV7-9
CASRYGQGGPFYGYTF
TGTGCCAGCAGATACGGACAGGGAGGACCCTTTTATGGCTACACCTTC
>TRBJ1-5|.|.|TRBV6-5
CASRPDSLNQPQHF
TGTGCCAGCAGGCCGGACAGCCTTAATCAGCCCCAGCATTTT
>TRBJ2-7|.|.|TRBV18
CASSPALAAGEQYF
TGTGCCAGCTCACCAGCCTTAGCCGCGGGGGAGCAGTACTTC
>TRBJ2-2|.|.|TRBV9
CASSVDGRGTGELFF
TGTGCCAGCAGCGTAGATGGCAGAGGGACCGGGGAGCTGTTTTTT
>TRBJ1-2|.|.|TRBV10-1
CASSESGAQGYTF
TGCGCCAGCAGTGAGTCGGGGGCGCAGGGCTACACCTTC
>TRBJ2-3|.|.|TRBV5-4
CASSSPRGTDTQYF
TGTGCCAGCAGCTCCCCCCGGGGCACAGATACGCAGTATTTT
>TRBJ2-5|TRBD1|once|TRBV11-3
CASSGQGVETQYF
TGTGCCAGCAGCGGCCAGGGGGTTGAGACCCAGTACTTC
>TRBJ1-1|TRBD1|.|TRBV11-2
CASSLVTGQTEAFF
TGTGCCAGCAGCTTAGTGACAGGGCAGACTGAAGCTTTCTTT
>TRBJ2-3|TRBD2|.|TRBV19
CASSIRAGGLTDTQYF
TGTGCCAGTAGTATAAGGGCGGGGGGGCTCACAGATACGCAGTATTTT
>TRBJ1-1|.|.|TRBV15
CATSRDNRVGTEAFF
TGTGCCACCAGCAGAGATAACAGGGTGGGCACTGAAGCTTTCTTT
>TRBJ2-7|.|.|TRBV7-2
CASSFSRDSYEQYF
TGTGCCAGCAGCTTTTCGAGAGACTCCTACGAGCAGTACTTC
>TRBJ1-2|.|few|TRBV19
CASSAGSHYGYTF
TGTGCCAGTAGCGCCGGGTCCCACTATGGCTACACCTTC
>TRBJ2-3|.|.|TRBV30
CAWRELGGTDTQYF
TGTGCCTGGAGGGAACTCGGGGGAACAGATACGCAGTATTTT